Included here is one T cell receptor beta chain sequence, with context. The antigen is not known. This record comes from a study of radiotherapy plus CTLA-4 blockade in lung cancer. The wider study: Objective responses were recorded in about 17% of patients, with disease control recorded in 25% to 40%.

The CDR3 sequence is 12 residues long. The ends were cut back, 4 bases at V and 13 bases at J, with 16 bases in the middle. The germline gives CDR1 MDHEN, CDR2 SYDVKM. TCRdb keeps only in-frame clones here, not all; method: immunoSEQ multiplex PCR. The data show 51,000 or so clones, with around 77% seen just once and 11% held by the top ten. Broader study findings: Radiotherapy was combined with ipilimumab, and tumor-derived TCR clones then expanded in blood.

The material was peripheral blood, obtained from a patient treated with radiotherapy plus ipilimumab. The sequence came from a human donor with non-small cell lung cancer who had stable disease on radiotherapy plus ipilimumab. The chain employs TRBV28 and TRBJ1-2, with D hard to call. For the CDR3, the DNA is TGTGCCAGCAGTTCACCGACAATGGGCCCCACCTTC. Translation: CASSSPTMGPTF.